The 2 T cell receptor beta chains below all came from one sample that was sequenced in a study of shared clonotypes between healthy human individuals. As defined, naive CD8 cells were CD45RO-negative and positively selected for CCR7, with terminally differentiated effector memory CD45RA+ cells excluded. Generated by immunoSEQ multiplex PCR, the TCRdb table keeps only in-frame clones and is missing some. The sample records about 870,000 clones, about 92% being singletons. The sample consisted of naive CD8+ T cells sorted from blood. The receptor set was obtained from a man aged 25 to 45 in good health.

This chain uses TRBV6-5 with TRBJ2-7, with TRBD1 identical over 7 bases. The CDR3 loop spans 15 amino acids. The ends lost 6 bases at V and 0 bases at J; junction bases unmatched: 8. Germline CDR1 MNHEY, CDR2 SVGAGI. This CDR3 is CASSSWTGDSYEQYF. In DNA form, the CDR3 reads TGTGCCAGCAGCTCTTGGACAGGCGACTCCTACGAGCAGTACTTC.

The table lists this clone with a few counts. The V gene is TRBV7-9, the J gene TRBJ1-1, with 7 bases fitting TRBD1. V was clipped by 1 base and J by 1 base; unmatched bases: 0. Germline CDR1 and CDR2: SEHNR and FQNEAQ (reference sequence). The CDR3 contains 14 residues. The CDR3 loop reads CASSLGTGNTEAFF. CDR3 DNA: TGTGCCAGCAGCTTAGGGACAGGGAACACTGAAGCTTTCTTT.